The rows below give T cell receptor beta chains drawn from one sample of a study of control samples from healthy donors and cancer patients. Sequencing used immunoSEQ multiplex PCR; TCRdb keeps in-frame clones, though not all of them. The repertoire includes approximately 97,000 clones, approximately 86% of them detected once, and approximately 20% sits in the top ten. What was sequenced was blood. All receptors derive from a man aged 30-40 years in good health. The CDR3 runs from the conserved cysteine through the conserved F or W. D genes are given only for firm matches. The size of a clone is reported for some rows only, either as once, few or many, or as a class for expanded clones.

once	TRBJ1-2	-	TRBV18	15	CASSPPRGANYGYTF	TGTGCCAGCTCACCACCGCGGGGAGCTAACTATGGCTACACCTTC
-	TRBJ2-1	-	TRBV6-5	11	CASSQGVEQFF	TGTGCCAGCAGCCAGGGAGTTGAGCAGTTCTTC
-	TRBJ1-4	-	TRBV21-1	17	CASSNVEIGVTNEKLFF	TGTGCCAGCAGCAATGTGGAAATTGGGGTAACTAATGAAAAACTGTTTTTT
-	TRBJ2-5	-	TRBV6-6	11	CASSAKETQYF	TGTGCCAGCAGCGCAAAAGAGACCCAGTACTTC
-	TRBJ2-7	TRBD2	TRBV5-4	15	CASSSGLAGGYEQYF	TGTGCCAGCAGCTCGGGACTAGCGGGGGGCTACGAGCAGTACTTC
-	TRBJ1-2	-	TRBV18	15	CASSPQEGGVGGYTF	TGTGCCAGCTCACCACAAGAAGGAGGGGTCGGTGGCTACACCTTC
-	TRBJ1-1	-	TRBV10-1	15	CASSETATANTEAFF	TGCGCCAGCAGTGAAACGGCAACAGCTAACACTGAAGCTTTCTTT
-	TRBJ1-5	TRBD1	TRBV7-8	14	CASRRDRGDQPQHF	TGTGCCAGCAGAAGGGACAGGGGGGATCAGCCCCAGCATTTT
-	TRBJ1-4	-	TRBV13	17	CASSFSVSTGTNEKLFF	TGTGCCAGCAGCTTCTCTGTTTCTACAGGGACTAATGAAAAACTGTTTTTT
-	TRBJ2-2	TRBD1	TRBV19	16	CASSIARGLPAGELFF	TGTGCCAGTAGTATAGCCAGGGGGCTGCCGGCCGGGGAGCTGTTTTTT
-	TRBJ2-2	-	TRBV7-3	14	CASSFQGSTGELFF	TGTGCCAGCAGCTTTCAGGGGAGCACCGGGGAGCTGTTTTTT
once	TRBJ1-2	-	TRBV27	13	CASSPNRAYGYTF	TGTGCCAGCAGCCCCAACAGGGCCTATGGCTACACCTTC
-	TRBJ1-2	-	TRBV6-4	11	CASSDRYGYTF	TGTGCCAGCAGTGACAGATATGGCTACACCTTC
-	TRBJ2-5	-	TRBV5-8	15	CASSSRGGGRQTQYF	TGTGCCAGCAGCAGCCGCGGAGGGGGCAGACAGACCCAGTACTTC
-	TRBJ1-2	-	TRBV2	12	CASSEGARGYTF	TGTGCCAGCAGTGAGGGGGCGCGGGGCTACACCTTC
-	TRBJ2-4	TRBD2	TRBV6-5	15	CASSRRGGSKNIQYF	TGTGCCAGCAGCCGACGGGGGGGGAGCAAAAACATTCAGTACTTC
-	TRBJ1-1	TRBD1	TRBV5-1	14	CASSLAPGGAEAFF	TGCGCCAGCAGCTTGGCCCCAGGGGGCGCTGAAGCTTTCTTT
few	TRBJ2-1	TRBD2	TRBV7-9	16	CASSLAGGRSYNEQFF	TGTGCCAGCAGCCTTGCGGGGGGAAGGTCCTACAATGAGCAGTTCTTC
-	TRBJ1-5	-	TRBV2	13	CASRTDINQPQHF	TGTGCCAGCAGAACAGACATCAATCAGCCCCAGCATTTT
-	TRBJ1-2	-	TRBV6-5	15	CASSLRGTSDYGYTF	TGTGCCAGCAGTTTACGGGGGACGTCGGACTATGGCTACACCTTC
once	TRBJ2-2	-	TRBV30	12	CAWKGITGELFF	TGTGCCTGGAAAGGGATCACCGGGGAGCTGTTTTTT
-	TRBJ1-1	-	TRBV11-2	11	CASSLSGEAFF	TGTGCCAGCAGCTTATCCGGAGAAGCTTTCTTT
-	TRBJ2-7	-	TRBV6-5	12	CASTKGIYEQYF	TGTGCCAGCACTAAGGGGATCTACGAGCAGTACTTC
-	TRBJ2-1	TRBD1	TRBV18	12	CASSSQGAEKFF	TGTGCCAGCTCATCACAGGGGGCGGAAAAGTTCTTC
-	TRBJ1-1	-	TRBV30	15	CAWSINPGQNTEAFF	TGTGCCTGGAGTATTAATCCGGGACAGAACACTGAAGCTTTCTTT
-	TRBJ2-1	-	TRBV6-2/TRBV6-3	14	CASSYFQGIGEQFF	TGTGCCAGCAGTTACTTCCAGGGGATCGGTGAGCAGTTCTTC
-	TRBJ2-6	-	TRBV5-4	19	CASSSITQGKHSGANVLTF	TGTGCCAGCAGCTCAATTACCCAGGGAAAGCATTCTGGGGCCAACGTCCTGACTTTC
-	TRBJ2-2	TRBD2	TRBV6-5	16	CASSFISGGYSGELFF	TGTGCCAGCAGTTTTATTAGCGGGGGGTATAGCGGGGAGCTGTTTTTT
-	TRBJ1-2	-	TRBV30	12	CAWSVRIDGYTF	TGTGCCTGGAGTGTACGAATCGATGGCTACACCTTC
-	TRBJ2-3	-	TRBV7-2	13	CASSFRLPDTQYF	TGTGCCAGCAGTTTTAGACTCCCAGATACGCAGTATTTT
-	TRBJ1-2	-	TRBV6-5	13	CASSYEGDYGYTF	TGTGCCAGCAGTTACGAGGGGGACTATGGCTACACCTTC
-	TRBJ1-1	-	TRBV3-1/TRBV3-2	13	CASRLQGGTEAFF	TGTGCCAGCAGACTCCAAGGGGGGACTGAAGCTTTCTTT
-	TRBJ2-2	-	TRBV19	14	CASSPDRHTGELFF	TGTGCCAGTAGTCCGGACCGACACACCGGGGAGCTGTTTTTT
-	TRBJ1-2	TRBD1	TRBV10-3	14	CAISRQGAGYGYTF	TGTGCCATCAGTAGACAGGGGGCAGGCTATGGCTACACCTTC
-	TRBJ2-2	-	TRBV7-9	15	CASSLAWRNTRELFF	TGTGCCAGCAGCTTAGCGTGGAGAAACACCAGGGAGCTGTTTTTT
once	TRBJ1-5	TRBD1	TRBV2	14	CASRPDRVAQPQHF	TGTGCCAGCAGACCAGACAGGGTTGCCCAGCCCCAGCATTTT
-	TRBJ1-3	TRBD1	TRBV7-2	13	CASSLETGRGIYF	TGTGCCAGCAGCTTAGAGACAGGGCGGGGCATATATTTT
-	TRBJ1-1	-	TRBV19	15	CASRVWRDWNTEAFF	TGTGCCAGTAGGGTGTGGAGGGACTGGAACACTGAAGCTTTCTTT
-	TRBJ2-7	-	TRBV10-1	17	CASITGGRQPETWEQYF	TGCGCCAGCATTACGGGTGGCAGGCAACCAGAGACGTGGGAGCAGTACTTC
-	TRBJ1-2	TRBD1	TRBV19	17	CASSQAHMAATGNGYTF	TGTGCCAGTAGTCAAGCGCATATGGCCGCGACAGGGAATGGCTACACCTTC
-	TRBJ2-1	-	TRBV11-2	14	CASSLDTLPHEQFF	TGTGCCAGCAGCTTAGATACTCTCCCCCATGAGCAGTTCTTC
few	TRBJ2-1	TRBD1	TRBV23-1	14	CALHRDRSYGEQFF	TGCGCCTTACACCGGGACAGGTCATACGGCGAGCAGTTCTTC
-	TRBJ1-6	TRBD1	TRBV27	15	CASRFGQGFRSPLHF	TGTGCCAGCAGGTTCGGACAGGGTTTTAGGTCACCCCTCCACTTT
-	TRBJ1-2	-	TRBV5-1	15	CASSPRRYPNYGYTF	TGCGCCAGCAGCCCACGTCGGTACCCTAACTATGGCTACACCTTC
once	TRBJ1-2	-	TRBV10-1	14	CASSDKRGRGGYTF	TGCGCCAGCAGTGATAAAAGGGGACGAGGCGGCTACACCTTC
-	TRBJ2-4	-	TRBV6-2/TRBV6-3	13	CASSYGSGNIQYF	TGTGCCAGCAGTTACGGGTCGGGGAACATTCAGTACTTC
-	TRBJ2-5	TRBD2	TRBV7-2	15	CASSLGGGDQETQYF	TGTGCCAGCAGCTTAGGGGGGGGAGACCAAGAGACCCAGTACTTC
-	TRBJ1-6	TRBD1	TRBV2	13	CASGQGASSPLHF	TGTGCCAGCGGCCAGGGGGCTAGTTCACCCCTCCACTTT
few	TRBJ2-3	-	TRBV5-4	14	CASSGGLGTDTQYF	TGTGCCAGCAGTGGGGGGCTAGGCACAGATACGCAGTATTTT